This is a list of T cell receptor beta chains from one sample in a study of graft-versus-host responses after intestinal transplantation. The data were produced by immunoSEQ multiplex PCR, yet TCRdb's version contains in-frame clones alone and is incomplete. The data show approximately 90,000 clones, with roughly 80% seen just once and roughly 0.83% held by the top ten. These receptors lack a known antigen. This specimen was unstimulated CD4+ T cells sorted from spleen or lymph node cells, taken before intestinal transplant. Every receptor here comes from a human donor who received an intestinal transplant. CDR3s include the opening cysteine and the closing phenylalanine or tryptophan. Fields, in order: CDR3 DNA, CDR3 protein, J gene, D gene, clone size, V gene. D genes are given only for firm matches. Clone size, where shown, is once, few, many, or a class for clones that have expanded.

TGCGCCAGATTGAGGCTGCACAATCAGCCCCAGCATTTT | CARLRLHNQPQHF | TRBJ1-5 | . | . | TRBV10-1
TGTGCCAGCTCACCCGGACAGGGGCCGTACACTGAAGCTTTCTTT | CASSPGQGPYTEAFF | TRBJ1-1 | TRBD1 | . | TRBV18
TGTGCCAGCAGTCCCCTAGCGGCCACTACCTACGAGCAGTACTTC | CASSPLAATTYEQYF | TRBJ2-7 | TRBD2 | . | TRBV28
TGCAGCGTCGGGACAGGGTGGAATCAGCCCCAGCATTTT | CSVGTGWNQPQHF | TRBJ1-5 | TRBD1 | . | TRBV29-1
TGCGCCAGCAGCTTGAAGGGGACATCTAATGAAAAACTGTTTTTT | CASSLKGTSNEKLFF | TRBJ1-4 | . | . | TRBV5-1
TGTGCCAGCAGTTGGCCTGTTTCAACTGAAGCTTTCTTT | CASSWPVSTEAFF | TRBJ1-1 | . | . | TRBV28
TGTGCCAGCTCACCGACAATACAGACTAGCGGGATATTCTACAATGAGCAGTTCTTC | CASSPTIQTSGIFYNEQFF | TRBJ2-1 | TRBD2 | few | TRBV18
TGCGCCAGCAGCCCCGGGGGGACACCGAGCAATCAGCCCCAGCATTTT | CASSPGGTPSNQPQHF | TRBJ1-5 | . | . | TRBV5-1
TGTGCCACCCGAGAGATGAACACCGGGGAGCTGTTTTTT | CATREMNTGELFF | TRBJ2-2 | . | . | TRBV2
TGTGCCTGGAGTCCGCTAGGGGCTGGGGCCAACGTCCTGACTTTC | CAWSPLGAGANVLTF | TRBJ2-6 | . | . | TRBV30
TGTGCCAGCAGTGGAGGGGGCGGCGGTACCATATATTTT | CASSGGGGGTIYF | TRBJ1-3 | TRBD1 | . | TRBV6-6
TGTGCCAGCAGTTTAATGGGCCTCGAGCAGTACTTC | CASSLMGLEQYF | TRBJ2-7 | . | . | TRBV28
TGTGCCAGCAGCTCGGGGGGGTCTGGCTACACCTTC | CASSSGGSGYTF | TRBJ1-2 | . | . | TRBV28
TGTGCTAGTGGTTTGGGAGAATCTCGGGAAGAGACCCAGTACTTC | CASGLGESREETQYF | TRBJ2-5 | . | . | TRBV12-5
TGTGCCAACTGGGACAGGGAGCAGTACTTC | CANWDREQYF | TRBJ2-7 | TRBD1 | . | TRBV19
TGTGCCAGTATGAGGGTATACACCATATATTTT | CASMRVYTIYF | TRBJ1-3 | . | . | TRBV19
TGTGCCAGCAGCCTCCTCAGGGGCGCCAGCGAGCAGTACTTC | CASSLLRGASEQYF | TRBJ2-7 | . | once | TRBV6-1
TGTGCCAGCAGTGAAGGGGGAGCCCAACGGGAGACCCAGTACTTC | CASSEGGAQRETQYF | TRBJ2-5 | . | . | TRBV2
TGTGCCAGCAGCCAAAATGAGATGAACACTGAAGCTTTCTTT | CASSQNEMNTEAFF | TRBJ1-1 | . | . | TRBV11-1
TGTGCCAGCAGCTTAGAGTTACTAGCGGGAGTCGAGACCCAGTACTTC | CASSLELLAGVETQYF | TRBJ2-5 | TRBD2 | few | TRBV11-2
TGTGCCAGCAGCTCCCCAGAGGGTTTCAATGAGCAGTTCTTC | CASSSPEGFNEQFF | TRBJ2-1 | . | once | TRBV27
TGTGCCAGCAGCTTTTTAGCGGGGGTGGGCCACACAGATACGCAGTATTTT | CASSFLAGVGHTDTQYF | TRBJ2-3 | TRBD2 | . | TRBV7-9
TGTGCCAGCTCAGGACAGGGGAGGGAGACCCAGTACTTC | CASSGQGRETQYF | TRBJ2-5 | TRBD1 | . | TRBV18
TGCGCCAGCAGCTCACAGGGCGGAGGTTCCTACAATGAGCAGTTCTTC | CASSSQGGGSYNEQFF | TRBJ2-1 | . | . | TRBV5-1
TGTGCCAGCAGCGCGGTAGATTTCGATACGCAGTATTTT | CASSAVDFDTQYF | TRBJ2-3 | . | once | TRBV21-1
TGTGCCAGCAGCAAAGTCGCCCTAGCGAAAGAGACCCAGTACTTC | CASSKVALAKETQYF | TRBJ2-5 | . | . | TRBV21-1
TGTGCCAGCAGTGAAGAAGGGGACTATGGCTACACCTTC | CASSEEGDYGYTF | TRBJ1-2 | . | . | TRBV2
TGTGCTAGTGGCCGGGACAGGGCCTACGAGCAGTACTTC | CASGRDRAYEQYF | TRBJ2-7 | TRBD1 | few | TRBV12-5
TGTGCCAGTAGTATAGCGGGAGGGCCTTGGGAGACCCAGTACTTC | CASSIAGGPWETQYF | TRBJ2-5 | TRBD2 | once | TRBV19
TGTGCCACCAGCAGAGCTGGGGGGGACCAGCCCCAGCATTTT | CATSRAGGDQPQHF | TRBJ1-5 | . | . | TRBV15
TGTGCCAGCAGTCCCGGACAATCCTACGAGCAGTACTTC | CASSPGQSYEQYF | TRBJ2-7 | . | . | TRBV28
TGTGCCAGCAGAAAACTAGCGGGAGTCAATGAGCAGTTCTTC | CASRKLAGVNEQFF | TRBJ2-1 | TRBD2 | . | TRBV6-5
TGTGCCACCAGCAGAGATTTGCGGACTGCGAACACCGGGGAGCTGTTTTTT | CATSRDLRTANTGELFF | TRBJ2-2 | . | . | TRBV15
TGTGCCAGTAGTACGACAGGGTTTGCCTTGAACACTGAAGCTTTCTTT | CASSTTGFALNTEAFF | TRBJ1-1 | TRBD1 | . | TRBV19
TGTGCCAGCACCTTAGCAGGGTTCGGCTACACCTTC | CASTLAGFGYTF | TRBJ1-2 | . | . | TRBV28
TGTGCCAGTAGCATAGGGGCACTAGGAGGCGAGCAGTTCTTC | CASSIGALGGEQFF | TRBJ2-1 | . | . | TRBV19
TGTGCCAGCAGCTTAGGGCGGAACAATGAGCAGTTCTTC | CASSLGRNNEQFF | TRBJ2-1 | . | . | TRBV11-2
TGTGCCAGCAGTTGGGACAGGGGGCGTATCGAGCAGTACTTC | CASSWDRGRIEQYF | TRBJ2-7 | TRBD1 | . | TRBV6-1
TGTGCCAGCAGCTTAACGGGGACAGGGAAAGAGACCCAGTACTTC | CASSLTGTGKETQYF | TRBJ2-5 | TRBD1 | once | TRBV7-3
TGTGCCAGCAGTTACGCAGGGGCCTACGAGCAGTACTTC | CASSYAGAYEQYF | TRBJ2-7 | . | . | TRBV6-6
TGCGCCAGCAGCTCGGGGGAACGCGGTGAAAAACTGTTTTTT | CASSSGERGEKLFF | TRBJ1-4 | . | . | TRBV5-1
TGTGCCAGCTCACCTTTTACGGGGGACCTGATGAACACTGAAGCTTTCTTT | CASSPFTGDLMNTEAFF | TRBJ1-1 | . | . | TRBV18
TGTGCCAGCAGTGAGTTCACAGCGGGGGGGCCTTCCGGGGAGCTGTTTTTT | CASSEFTAGGPSGELFF | TRBJ2-2 | TRBD2 | few | TRBV2
TGTGCCAGTAGTATTGAAGGGGGCTGGTCCTACAATGAGCAGTTCTTC | CASSIEGGWSYNEQFF | TRBJ2-1 | TRBD1 | . | TRBV19
TGTGCCAGCAGGTTGGCGGGGGCTTCCCGCCAGCCCCAGCATTTT | CASRLAGASRQPQHF | TRBJ1-5 | . | . | TRBV28
TGCGCCAGCAGCCAAGAACTTGGCGGGGAAGAGACCCAGTACTTC | CASSQELGGEETQYF | TRBJ2-5 | . | . | TRBV4-1
TGTGCCAGCAGCCAAGATCTGGGAGGGAAGGGATCCTACGAGCAGTACTTC | CASSQDLGGKGSYEQYF | TRBJ2-7 | TRBD2 | . | TRBV4-2
TGCGCCAGCAGAAGACAGGAAGGGGAAAAACTGTTTTTT | CASRRQEGEKLFF | TRBJ1-4 | . | . | TRBV5-1
TGTGCCAGCTCATACGGGACTAAGTCAGATACGCAGTATTTT | CASSYGTKSDTQYF | TRBJ2-3 | TRBD2 | . | TRBV18
TGTGCCAGCAGCACCTTCAGGGCGGGAAGACCTGGAGAGACCCAGTACTTC | CASSTFRAGRPGETQYF | TRBJ2-5 | . | . | TRBV5-4
TGTGCCAGCAGCTTCGGGACAGGGGGAGGCAATCAGCCCCAGCATTTT | CASSFGTGGGNQPQHF | TRBJ1-5 | TRBD1 | . | TRBV5-6
TGTGCCAGCATAGTTGGGGGGGCCTACAATGAGCAGTTCTTC | CASIVGGAYNEQFF | TRBJ2-1 | TRBD2 | . | TRBV2
TGCGCCAGCAGCTTGGCAGGGGGCACCGGGGAGCTGTTTTTT | CASSLAGGTGELFF | TRBJ2-2 | TRBD1 | . | TRBV5-1
TGTGCCAGCAGCTCCCGGGGGCAAGAGACCCAGTACTTC | CASSSRGQETQYF | TRBJ2-5 | . | . | TRBV7-9
TGTGCCAGCTCACCAAGCACCTACAATGAGCAGTTCTTC | CASSPSTYNEQFF | TRBJ2-1 | . | . | TRBV18
TGCAGCGTTGGGAACGGGAATCAGCCCCAGCATTTT | CSVGNGNQPQHF | TRBJ1-5 | . | . | TRBV29-1
TGTGCCAGCAGCTCTATCACAGGGGGCAGGACAGATACGCAGTATTTT | CASSSITGGRTDTQYF | TRBJ2-3 | TRBD1 | . | TRBV5-6
TGTGCCAGTAGTATTCCGGGAGAGTATCAGCCCCAGCATTTT | CASSIPGEYQPQHF | TRBJ1-5 | . | . | TRBV19